This paragraph covers one T cell receptor beta chain sequence. Use of 60 Vbeta and 13 Jbeta primers characterized the PCR. Method: immunoSEQ multiplex PCR; TCRdb's copy keeps in-frame clones and lacks some. The top ten hold about 9.5% of the sample, which has 83,000 or so clones, about 75% seen once. This CDR3 spans 15 amino acids. Trimming at V came to 5 bases and at J to 5 bases, leaving 5 bases not matched to a gene. Germline CDR1 reads SGHVS; CDR2 reads FNYEAQ. The data were taken from a study of cytomegalovirus exposure and HLA in healthy donors. Sequenced: PBMCs. The chain carries TRBV7-6 and TRBJ2-1; 11 nucleotides agree with TRBD2. The source is a man aged 30-40 years in good health and CMV-seropositive. CDR3 DNA: TGTGCCAGCAGCGTACTAGCGGGGGAGAACAATGAGCAGTTCTTC. Encoded protein: CASSVLAGENNEQFF.